This T cell receptor (beta chain) was recorded in a study of tumor-infiltrating lymphocytes in localized non-small cell lung cancer. The overall study: Resected tumor was paired with non-adjacent uninvolved lung from the same patient.

With regard to this clone: The antigen is undetermined.

Trimming removed 3 bases at V and 0 bases at J, with 6 bases between. CDR1 and CDR2 from the germline V gene are MNHEY and SMNVEV (reference sequence). The CDR3 spans 13 residues. Study-wide results and limits: Tumor T-cell fraction from TCR sequencing was not associated with recurrence-free survival (p = 0.61). Only some patients had TCR sequencing, depending on available tissue.

Here immunoSEQ multiplex PCR was the method, and the copy in TCRdb shows in-frame clones only, minus some. The sample yields 12,000 to 15,000 clones, more than 80% seen once. This receptor was identified in a human donor with non-small cell lung cancer. Sequenced material: lung tumor tissue. V gene TRBV27 combines with J gene TRBJ2-7, with D uncertain. The CDR3 reads CASSLSDSYEQYF. DNA for the CDR3: TGTGCCAGCAGTTTGTCGGACTCCTACGAGCAGTACTTC.